Listed here are 9 T cell receptor beta chains from one sample, sequenced in a study of T-cell reconstitution after alpha-beta-depleted transplantation in children. TCRbeta library construction was performed incorporating unique molecular identifiers. One entry per CDR3 protein results from TCRdb running MiXCR on the PCR reads. In the table there are some 390,000 distinct CDR3 sequences, about a fifth of which are singletons. This material consisted of PBMCs from the stem cell graft donor, taken from the stem cell graft. These receptors came from a human donor who donated a stem cell graft to a child with acute myeloid leukemia.

A few counts support this clonotype. For the CDR3, the DNA is TGTGCCAGCAGCTCCAAACGGACAGGGAGGACCAACGTCCTGACTTTC. Translation gives CASSSKRTGRTNVLTF. This sequence joins TRBV7-8 and TRBJ2-6; 8 bases are shared with TRBD1. The CDR3 spans 16 residues. V gave up 4 bases and J gave up 8 bases; unmatched junction bases: 10. The germline gives CDR1 SGHVS, CDR2 FQNEAQ.

This clonotype occurred a few times. The chain combines TRBV20-1 with TRBJ2-1; TRBD1 or TRBD2 may be the D gene (5 bases each). The CDR3 loop spans 18 amino acids. CDR1 is DFQATT and CDR2 is SNEGSKA in the germline V gene (reference sequence). Trimming removed 1 base from V and 1 base from J, with 20 bases in between. The CDR3 region is CSARVGVLGTASYNEQFF. The CDR3 DNA is TGCAGTGCTAGAGTGGGGGTGTTGGGTACAGCATCCTACAATGAGCAGTTCTTC.

This rearrangement joins TRBV12-3 or TRBV12-4 to TRBJ2-3; D not certain. With 7 bases removed from V and 0 bases from J, the gap between germline ends came to 8 bases. This CDR3 comprises 13 residues. The CDR3 DNA reads TGTGCCAGCACCATGACCAGCACAGATACGCAGTATTTT. The encoded protein is CASTMTSTDTQYF.

This clonotype was detected a few times. The rearrangement joins TRBV12-3 or TRBV12-4 to TRBJ2-7; D possibly matches TRBD1 or TRBD2 (5 bases each). V dropped 7 bases and J dropped 5 bases, with 21 bases sitting between them. The length of the CDR3 is 15 residues. Written as DNA, the CDR3 is TGTGCCAGCACCTTAGGTGGGACCAACGCCCACGAGCAGTACTTC. The encoded protein is CASTLGGTNAHEQYF.

This clonotype has only a few counts. V is TRBV6-1 and J is TRBJ1-5; 8 bases line up with TRBD1. V lost 4 bases, J lost 4 bases, and 9 bases stayed unmatched. This CDR3 is built from 16 residues. Looked up from germline, CDR1 is MNHNS and CDR2 is SASEGT. CDR3 amino acids: CASSGNRGGQNQPQHF. CDR3 sequence (DNA): TGTGCCAGCAGTGGAAACAGGGGGGGACAGAATCAGCCCCAGCATTTT.

The V and J genes are TRBV7-9 and TRBJ2-1; no definite D call. Trimming shortened V by 9 bases and J by 12 bases, and 15 bases separated the two germline ends. Germline V gives CDR1 SEHNR, CDR2 FQNEAQ (reference sequence). The CDR3 runs to 11 residues. CDR3: CASASAIGQFF. CDR3 nucleotide sequence: TGTGCCAGTGCCTCTGCGATAGGGCAGTTCTTC.

This clonotype has a handful of counts. The chain employs TRBV6-5 and TRBJ2-1, with D perhaps matching TRBD2 (5 bases). V dropped 0 bases and J dropped 2 bases, with 14 bases sitting between them. This CDR3 has 17 amino acids. Germline V lookup: CDR1 MNHEY, CDR2 SVGAGI. CDR3 coding DNA: TGTGCCAGCAGTTACTCGCCCCGCGGGTTCACCTACAATGAGCAGTTCTTC. Translating it yields CASSYSPRGFTYNEQFF.

The V call is TRBV25-1, the J call TRBJ2-4, with 10 bases aligning to TRBD1. CDR3 length: 15 residues. CDR1 MGHDK and CDR2 SYGVNS come from the germline V gene. The J segment lost 5 bases and the V segment lost 3 bases, leaving 4 bases of the junction unmatched. The CDR3 nucleotides read TGTGCCAGCAGTGAGGGGGACAGGGGTGAAAACATTCAGTACTTC. The encoded protein is CASSEGDRGENIQYF.

This clonotype was observed many times. The chain recombines TRBV4-2 with TRBJ1-5, with D unresolved. Trimming left V 1 base short and J 3 bases short, with 4 bases between. CDR1 and CDR2 (germline): LGHNA, YNFKEQ. The CDR3 has 13 amino acids. This chain's CDR3 is CASSQGINQPQHF. The DNA of the CDR3 is TGTGCCAGCAGCCAAGGGATCAATCAGCCCCAGCATTTT.